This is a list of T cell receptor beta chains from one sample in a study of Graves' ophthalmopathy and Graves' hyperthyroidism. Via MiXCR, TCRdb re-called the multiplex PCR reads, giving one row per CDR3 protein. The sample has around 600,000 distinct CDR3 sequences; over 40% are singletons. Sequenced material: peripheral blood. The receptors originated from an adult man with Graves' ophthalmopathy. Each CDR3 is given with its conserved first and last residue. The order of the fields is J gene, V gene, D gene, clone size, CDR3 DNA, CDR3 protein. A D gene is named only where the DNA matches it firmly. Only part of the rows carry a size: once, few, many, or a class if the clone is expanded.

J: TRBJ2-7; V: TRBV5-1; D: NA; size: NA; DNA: TGCGCCAGCAGGCCCACCTACGGGGACGAGCAGTACTTC; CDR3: CASRPTYGDEQYF
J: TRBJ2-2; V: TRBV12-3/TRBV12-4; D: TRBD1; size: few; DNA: TGTGCTAGTGGTTCTGGGACAGGGCCGTTCACCGGGGAGCTGTTTTTT; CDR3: CASGSGTGPFTGELFF
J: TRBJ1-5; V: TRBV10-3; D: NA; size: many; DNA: TGTGCCATCAGTGGATCAGGGAAGGATCAGCCCCAGCATTTT; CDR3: CAISGSGKDQPQHF
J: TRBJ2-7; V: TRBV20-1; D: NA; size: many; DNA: TGCAGTGCTGGGAGGGGGCTGTTCTACGAGCAGTACTTC; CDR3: CSAGRGLFYEQYF
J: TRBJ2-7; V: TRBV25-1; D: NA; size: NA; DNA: TGCGCCAGCAGCTTGGCCCCGGGGGGCGGGTTGAGCTCCTACGAGCAGTACTTC; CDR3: CASSLAPGGGLSSYEQYF
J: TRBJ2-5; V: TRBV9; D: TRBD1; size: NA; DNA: TGTGCCAGCAGCTTAATCCGGGACAGGGTAAACCAAGAGACCCAGTACTTC; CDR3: CASSLIRDRVNQETQYF
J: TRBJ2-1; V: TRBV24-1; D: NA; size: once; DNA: TGTGCCACCAGTAGATCGGCGGCTGGCAATGAGCAGTTCTTC; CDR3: CATSRSAAGNEQFF
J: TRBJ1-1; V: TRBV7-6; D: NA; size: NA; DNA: TGTGCCAGCAGCCTGCAGGGATTCTTT; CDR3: CASSLQGFF
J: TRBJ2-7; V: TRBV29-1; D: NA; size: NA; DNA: TGCAGCGTTGAAGGCATGACCGGGGTCACCTACGAGCAGTACTTC; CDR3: CSVEGMTGVTYEQYF
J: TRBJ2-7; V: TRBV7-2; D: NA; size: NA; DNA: TGTGCCTGGAGTCGCAGGGGATCCTACGAGCAGTACTTC; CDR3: CAWSRRGSYEQYF
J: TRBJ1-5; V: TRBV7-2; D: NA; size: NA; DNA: TGTGCCAGCAGCTCCTTGACAGGACAGTGCAATCAGCCCCAGCATTTT; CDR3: CASSSLTGQCNQPQHF
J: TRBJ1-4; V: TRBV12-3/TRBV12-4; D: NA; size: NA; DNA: TGTGCCTCGGGGCCTGTTAATGAAAAACTGTTTTTT; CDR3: CASGPVNEKLFF
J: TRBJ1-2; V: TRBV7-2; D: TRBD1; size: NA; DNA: TGTGCCAGCAGGGGACAGGGGGAGAACTATGGCTACACCTTC; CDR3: CASRGQGENYGYTF
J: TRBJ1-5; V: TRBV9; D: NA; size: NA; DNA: TGTGCCAGCAGCGTAGTTGAGGGCGGGGAGCATTTT; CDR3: CASSVVEGGEHF
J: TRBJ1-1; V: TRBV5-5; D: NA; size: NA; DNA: TGTGCCAGCAGCTTGGAGTTGCAGGGGATCGCCACTGAAGCTTTCTTT; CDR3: CASSLELQGIATEAFF
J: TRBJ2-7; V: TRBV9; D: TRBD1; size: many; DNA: TGTGCCAGCAGCCTCCAGGGACAGGGGTCCGAGCAGTACTTC; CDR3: CASSLQGQGSEQYF
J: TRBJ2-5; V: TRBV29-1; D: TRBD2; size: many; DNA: TGCAGCGTTAGGGAGGGCAGGGCGAGTGGGACCCAGTACTTC; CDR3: CSVREGRASGTQYF
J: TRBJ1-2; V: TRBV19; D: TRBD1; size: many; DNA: TGTGCCAGTAGTATAGTAGGACAGGGGAGCGGCTACACCTTC; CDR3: CASSIVGQGSGYTF
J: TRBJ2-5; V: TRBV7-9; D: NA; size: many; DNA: TGTGCCAGCAGCTTCCCCAACCTAGCGCCGGCTTCCGAGACCCAGTACTTC; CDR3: CASSFPNLAPASETQYF
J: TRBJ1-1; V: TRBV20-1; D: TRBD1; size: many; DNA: TGCAGTGCTAGACCGGGACAGGGGAACACTGAAGCTTTCTTT; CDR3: CSARPGQGNTEAFF
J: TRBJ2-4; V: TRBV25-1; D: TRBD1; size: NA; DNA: TGTGCCAGCAGTGAAGGGAGGGGACAGGGCCAGTCCAAAAACATTCAGTACTTC; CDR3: CASSEGRGQGQSKNIQYF
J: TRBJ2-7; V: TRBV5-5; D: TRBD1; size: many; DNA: TGTGCCAGCAGCTGGGACAGGGACTACGAGCAGTACTTC; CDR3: CASSWDRDYEQYF
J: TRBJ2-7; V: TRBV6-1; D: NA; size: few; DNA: TGTGCCAGCAGTTACCAGGGAGGCGAGCAGTACTTC; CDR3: CASSYQGGEQYF
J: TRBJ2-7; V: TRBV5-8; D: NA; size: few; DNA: TGCGCCAGCAGCCAAGGCGATAGGTTCGAAGCGACCTACGAGCAGTACTTC; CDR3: CASSQGDRFEATYEQYF
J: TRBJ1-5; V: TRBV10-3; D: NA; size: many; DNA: TGTGCCATCAGTGGTGAGGAAACTGGGCCCCAGCATTTT; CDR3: CAISGEETGPQHF
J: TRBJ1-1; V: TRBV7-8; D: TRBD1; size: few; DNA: TGCGCCAGCAGCCACGGACAGGGGCCGCCAGAGACTGAAGCTTTCTTT; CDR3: CASSHGQGPPETEAFF
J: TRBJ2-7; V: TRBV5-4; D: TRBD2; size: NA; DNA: TGTGCCAGCAGGGACCGTCCTAGCGGGGGGGCCTTGAGAGGCGCCTACGAGCAGTACTTC; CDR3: CASRDRPSGGALRGAYEQYF
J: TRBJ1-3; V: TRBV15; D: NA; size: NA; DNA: TGTGCCACCAGCAGAGATGACTATGGCTACACCATATATTTT; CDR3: CATSRDDYGYTIYF
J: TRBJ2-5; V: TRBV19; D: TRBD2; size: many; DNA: TGTGCCAGTAGTCGGACTAGGGGAGAGACCCAGTACTTC; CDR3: CASSRTRGETQYF
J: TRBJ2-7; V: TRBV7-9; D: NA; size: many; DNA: TGTGCCAGCAGCTCCAGTCTCGCCTACGAGCAGTACTTC; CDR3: CASSSSLAYEQYF
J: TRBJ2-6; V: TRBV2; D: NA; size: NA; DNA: TGTGCCAGCAGTGAAGGGAGAGGGGCCAACGTCCTGACTTTC; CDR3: CASSEGRGANVLTF
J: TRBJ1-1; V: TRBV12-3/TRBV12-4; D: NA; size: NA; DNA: TGTGCCAGCACCTCTCCGGCAGGGGTGAACACTGAAGCTTTCTTT; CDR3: CASTSPAGVNTEAFF
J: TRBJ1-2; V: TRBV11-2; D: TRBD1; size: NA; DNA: TGTGCCAGCGGACAGGACAGAGCTAACTATGGCTACACCTTC; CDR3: CASGQDRANYGYTF
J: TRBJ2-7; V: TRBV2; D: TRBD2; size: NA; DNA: TGTGCCAGCAGAGGTGGGACTAGCGGAAACTACGAGCAGTACTTC; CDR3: CASRGGTSGNYEQYF
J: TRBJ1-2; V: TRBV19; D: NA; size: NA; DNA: TGTGCCAGTAGTATAGTCTATGGCGACAGCTATGGCTACACCTTC; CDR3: CASSIVYGDSYGYTF
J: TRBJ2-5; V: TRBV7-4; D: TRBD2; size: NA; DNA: TGTGCCAGCAGCCCCCGACTAGGGCGGGAGGCCCAGGACTTC; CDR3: CASSPRLGREAQDF
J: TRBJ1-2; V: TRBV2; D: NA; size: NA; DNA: TGTGCCAGCAAGGACTCGGACAAGGGAGGCGGCTACACCTTC; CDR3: CASKDSDKGGGYTF
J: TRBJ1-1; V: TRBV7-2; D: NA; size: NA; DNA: TGTGCCAGCAGTAGGGGGGGTAGGGGGGGCACTGAAGCTTTCTTT; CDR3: CASSRGGRGGTEAFF
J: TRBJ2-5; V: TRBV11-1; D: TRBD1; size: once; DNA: TGTGCCAGCAGCTTCGGGACAGGGGAACGGCAGTACTTC; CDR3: CASSFGTGERQYF
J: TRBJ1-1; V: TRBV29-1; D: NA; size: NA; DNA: TGCAGCGTTGAGGGCGGACAGTCGAACACTGAAGCTTTCTTT; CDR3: CSVEGGQSNTEAFF
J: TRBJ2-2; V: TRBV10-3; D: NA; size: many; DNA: TGTGCCATCAGTGAGTCGAGGTGGGACACCGGGGAGCTGTTTTTT; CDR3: CAISESRWDTGELFF
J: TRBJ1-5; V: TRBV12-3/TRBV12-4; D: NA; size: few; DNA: TGTGCCAGCAGTTTGGACTCCCGCAATCAGCCCCAGCATTTT; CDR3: CASSLDSRNQPQHF
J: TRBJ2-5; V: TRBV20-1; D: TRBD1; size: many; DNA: TGCAGTGCCCCGAGGACCGGGACAGGGGGCGAGACCCAGTACTTC; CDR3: CSAPRTGTGGETQYF
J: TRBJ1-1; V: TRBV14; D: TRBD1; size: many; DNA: TGTGCCAGCAGCCTCCTGGGAGGGGACAGATCTGAAGCTTTCTTT; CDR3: CASSLLGGDRSEAFF
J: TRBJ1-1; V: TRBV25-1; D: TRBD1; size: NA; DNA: TGTGCCAGTTCCTGGACAGGGATCGCTGAAGCTTTCTTT; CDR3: CASSWTGIAEAFF